This T cell receptor beta chain was retrieved from a study of blood T cell repertoires in COVID-19. Background on the study: Spain, Italy and the United States supplied samples that represented acute and convalescent COVID-19. T cells, B-cell-depleted T cells, or PBMCs provided the cDNA or gDNA that served as material.

This CDR3 has 16 residues. The J segment lost 4 bases and the V segment lost 7 bases, leaving 10 bases of the junction unmatched. CDR1 is MNHEY, CDR2 SMNVEV, per germline (reference sequence). As handled by the study authors: Estimation of nucleated cell counts relied on the amplification of reference gene primers. This table comes from immunoSEQ multiplex PCR, and its TCRdb copy is limited to in-frame clones, with some not included. That table supplies the V and J calls and clone size; D and trimming were determined from the DNA. The sample includes roughly 120,000 clones, roughly nine tenths of them seen just once.

This chain joins TRBV27 and TRBJ1-6, with TRBD1 matching 7 bases. Input material: peripheral blood. This receptor was identified in a man aged 65 to 79 who had recovered from COVID-19. This chain's CDR3 is CASKRIPGQYNSPLHF. Here the CDR3 DNA reads TGTGCCAGCAAACGGATCCCGGGACAGTATAATTCACCCCTCCACTTT.